The 8 T cell receptor beta chains below were found in one sample sequenced in a study of blood T cell repertoires in COVID-19. This table comes from immunoSEQ multiplex PCR, and its TCRdb copy is limited to in-frame clones, with some not included. The data hold 200,000 to 300,000 clones, with approximately 88% observed a single time. The sequenced sample consisted of peripheral blood. These receptors all come from a woman between 25 and 40 years old with COVID-19, enrolled during active disease.

V usage is TRBV6-5 and J usage is TRBJ1-6; TRBD1 might be the D (6 bases). CDR1 is MNHEY, CDR2 SVGAGI, per germline. This CDR3 spans 14 amino acids. V lost 6 bases and J lost 7, with 13 bases in between. The CDR3 DNA sequence: TGTGCCAGCAGATGGGACACGGCCAATTCACCCCTCCACTTT. Protein: CASRWDTANSPLHF.

The V and J genes are TRBV9 and TRBJ1-2, with TRBD1 matching over 8 bases. J gave up 8 bases and V 3 bases, and 6 bases lay outside the gene matches. The CDR3 loop spans 13 amino acids. Germline V gene data show CDR1 as SGDLS and CDR2 as YYNGEE. The CDR3 sequence is CASSGGQGGGYTF. Written as DNA, the CDR3 is TGTGCCAGCAGCGGTGGACAGGGAGGAGGCTACACCTTC.

The sample holds a few counts of this clone. The V call is TRBV4-1, the J call TRBJ2-2; D gene uncertain. Germline CDR1 and CDR2: MGHRA and YSYEKL. The CDR3 runs 15 residues. The germline V and J ends were trimmed by 5 bases and 5 bases, with 15 bases remaining between them. The CDR3 region has the DNA TGCGCCAGCAGCGCAAGGAGTCGAGGAACCGGGGAGCTGTTTTTT. Translating it yields CASSARSRGTGELFF.

This clone showed up just once. The rearrangement links TRBV18 to TRBJ2-7; possible D gene TRBD1, 5 bases. CDR1 and CDR2 (germline): KGHSH, LQKENI. With 3 bases removed from V and 3 bases from J, the gap between germline ends came to 12 bases. This CDR3 comprises 14 residues. CDR3 residues: CASSPGQGIYEQYF. The CDR3 bases are TGTGCCAGCTCACCGGGGCAGGGAATCTACGAGCAGTACTTC.

This clone was counted a few times. CDR3 sequence reads: CSVLPQRNTEAFF. In DNA, the CDR3 is TGCAGCGTGCTCCCACAGAGGAACACTGAAGCTTTCTTT. The chain couples TRBV29-1 to TRBJ1-1; D gene unclear. The CDR3 runs 13 residues. Germline CDR1 reads SQVTM; CDR2 reads ANQGSEA. With 6 bases removed from V and 1 base from J, the gap between germline ends came to 12 bases.

The CDR3 DNA is TGTGCCAGCAGCGACCAGGGGGCATCCTACAATGAGCAGTTCTTC. This gives the protein CASSDQGASYNEQFF. V and J are TRBV6-5 and TRBJ2-1, with 8 positions matching TRBD1. CDR1 is MNHEY and CDR2 is SVGAGI in the germline V gene. The V and J ends lost 6 bases and 1 base, in that order; junction bases with no gene match: 5. The CDR3 runs 15 residues.

Here the CDR3 reads CATSRDLLGYEQYF. The CDR3 DNA is TGTGCCACCAGCAGAGACCTCCTAGGCTACGAGCAGTACTTC. This chain connects TRBV15 to TRBJ2-7; no reliable D call. Trimming stripped 0 bases from V and 3 bases from J, with 9 bases between. Germline loops: CDR1 LNHNV, CDR2 YYDKDF (reference sequence). The CDR3 contains 14 residues.

The chain carries TRBV19 and TRBJ1-4; 7 bases map to TRBD1. Trimming took 1 base from V and 2 from J; bases not matched to a gene: 1. The CDR3 runs 15 residues. Per germline, CDR1 LNHDA and CDR2 SQIVND (reference sequence). CDR3 sequence reads: CASSIGGGTNEKLFF. DNA for the CDR3: TGTGCCAGTAGTATAGGAGGGGGCACTAATGAAAAACTGTTTTTT.